This T cell receptor (beta chain) was sequenced in a study of vaccination and CD4 T cells after COVID-19. Study-level information: Cultures serving as controls received a peptide pool (CEFX or HIV-1 Nef) or no peptide.

The CDR3 runs to 15 residues. The germline CDR1 and CDR2 sequences are SGHTA and FQGNSA. Trimming took off 9 bases at V and 5 bases at J, with 19 bases between the two ends. The Oncomine TCR Beta short-read assay was applied to DNA of cultured CD4+ T cells. One entry per CDR3 protein results from TCRdb running MiXCR on the PCR reads. The sample lists about 16,000 distinct CDR3 sequences; 40% to 55% were seen once. Remarks on this clonotype: Its matching antigen is unknown.

Stated treatment: approximately 11-day PBMC culture with coronavirus spike peptide pools or control peptides (ViraFEST assay). The chain combines TRBV7-2 with TRBJ1-4; no definite D call. This TCR was recovered from a human donor who had recovered from COVID-19. Sequencing was carried out using CD4+ T cells from blood, cultured in vitro. The CDR3 nucleotides read TGTGCCAGAAGCCCAGTGGGGTCACGGAATGAAAAACTGTTTTTT. It is translated as CARSPVGSRNEKLFF.